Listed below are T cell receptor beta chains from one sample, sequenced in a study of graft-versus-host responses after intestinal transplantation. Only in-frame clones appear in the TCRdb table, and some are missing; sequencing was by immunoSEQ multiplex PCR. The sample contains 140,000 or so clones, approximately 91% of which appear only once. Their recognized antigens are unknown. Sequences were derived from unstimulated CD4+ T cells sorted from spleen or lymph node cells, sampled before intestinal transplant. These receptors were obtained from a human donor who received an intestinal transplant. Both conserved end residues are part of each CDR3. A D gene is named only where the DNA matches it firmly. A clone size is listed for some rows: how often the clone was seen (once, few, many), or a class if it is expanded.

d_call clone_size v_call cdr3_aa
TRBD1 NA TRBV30 CAYTDRGFIYTF
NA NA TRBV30 CAWSVRVGGTSSGNTIYF
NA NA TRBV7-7 CASSFGGPLSGELFF
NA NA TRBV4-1 CASSQEIYSPLHF
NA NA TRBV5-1 CASSRTDTQYF
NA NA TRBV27 CASSSQGGYGYTF
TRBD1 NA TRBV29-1 CSGGQGGYNEQFF
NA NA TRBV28 CASSLYGLAYEQYF
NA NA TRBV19 CASSVSGTLNTEAFF
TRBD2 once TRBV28 CASSQTSGKRREQFF
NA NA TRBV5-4 CASSLDGSGELFF
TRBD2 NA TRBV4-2 CASSQAGREEQFF
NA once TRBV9 CASSVGTAYNSPLHF
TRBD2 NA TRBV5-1 CASSLGGLAGVSSTDTQYF
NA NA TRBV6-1 CASSPRITGYTF
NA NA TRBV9 CASSAAGLPSGNTIYF
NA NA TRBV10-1 CASAAASGNTIYF
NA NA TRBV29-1 CGGLTIYNEQFF
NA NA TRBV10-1 CARKYEQYF
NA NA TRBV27 CASSFKPGGSYEQYF
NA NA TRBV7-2 CASSGTASALTDTQYF
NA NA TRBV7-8 CASSFSDSVGFF
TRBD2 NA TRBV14 CASSQAPWTSGLIYEQYF
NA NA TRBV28 CASSLGFGQRTEAFF
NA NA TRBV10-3 CAISPWGVVDEQYF
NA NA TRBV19 CASSPATPAGTPEGEKLFF
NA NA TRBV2 CASSVTDPMNTEAFF
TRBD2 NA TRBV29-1 CNVGLAGGDTQYF